This TCR beta chain was recorded in a study of blood T cell repertoires in COVID-19 (TCRdb year 2020). For context, the study as a whole: Samples covering the acute and convalescent phases of COVID-19 were provided by collaborators in the United States, Italy and Spain. The prospective study material was composed of cDNA or gDNA derived from T cells, B-cell-depleted T cells, or PBMCs. The repertoires were released in a freely available public database intended as a resource for research on the immune response to SARS-CoV-2. Nearly every sample came with metadata listing a de-identified subject ID, COVID-19 status, age in years and sex. Samples were obtained from the ongoing ImmuneRACE study (first 160 participants) and from 1,254 subjects provided by 6 global collaborators. The dataset comprised deeply sampled blood TCRbeta repertoires from subjects exposed to, actively infected with, or recovered from COVID-19. Where HLA class I and class II types were available, the types were taken from metadata supplied by the sample provider, not from assay-based typing.

Whole blood was collected in K2EDTA tubes by collaborating institutions according to the institutions' own protocols. For TCRbeta analysis, collaborators shipped samples as frozen whole blood, isolated PBMCs, or DNA extracted from either of those sample types. Broad study findings and their caveats: The quantity of clinical and demographic metadata differed by source and by participant and was supplied without curation.

The immunoSEQ Assay, a bias-controlled multiplex PCR, was used to amplify TCRbeta CDR3 regions from genomic DNA. The study's processing was this. Nucleated cell counts per sample were estimated from amplification of reference gene primers within the assay. To quantify the absolute abundance of each unique TCRbeta CDR3 rearrangement, sequence reads were collapsed and filtered. Productive Simpson clonality was computed per sample as the square root of Simpson's diversity index over productive rearrangements. TCRdb re-hosts the immuneACCESS table, in-frame sequences only. Its copies lack some clones; in the studies checked, an unresolved V gene accounts for under half of them, and the cause for the rest is not known. V, J and clone size are those of that table, while D and trimming were read from the DNA. The sample includes about 75,000 clones, with around 89% observed a single time. Approximately 10% of the sample is in the top ten clones.

A word on this clone: The specificity of this receptor is unknown. No much larger clone is present one base from it, and per-base qualities are unavailable.

V was cut back by 6 bases and J by 0 bases, leaving a gap of 2 bases between them. The CDR3 sequence holds 11 residues, the cysteine and phenylalanine included. Only the CDR3 part of the read is kept: 33 bases, read in frame from the first base. The origin of this receptor is a human donor in a cohort sampled during active COVID-19. The chain is encoded by TRBV12-3 or TRBV12-4 joined to TRBJ2-5, with the D gene too uncertain to name. The source material was peripheral blood. The CDR3 reads CASSDQETQYF. At the DNA level, the sequence is TGTGCCAGCAGCGACCAAGAGACCCAGTACTTC.